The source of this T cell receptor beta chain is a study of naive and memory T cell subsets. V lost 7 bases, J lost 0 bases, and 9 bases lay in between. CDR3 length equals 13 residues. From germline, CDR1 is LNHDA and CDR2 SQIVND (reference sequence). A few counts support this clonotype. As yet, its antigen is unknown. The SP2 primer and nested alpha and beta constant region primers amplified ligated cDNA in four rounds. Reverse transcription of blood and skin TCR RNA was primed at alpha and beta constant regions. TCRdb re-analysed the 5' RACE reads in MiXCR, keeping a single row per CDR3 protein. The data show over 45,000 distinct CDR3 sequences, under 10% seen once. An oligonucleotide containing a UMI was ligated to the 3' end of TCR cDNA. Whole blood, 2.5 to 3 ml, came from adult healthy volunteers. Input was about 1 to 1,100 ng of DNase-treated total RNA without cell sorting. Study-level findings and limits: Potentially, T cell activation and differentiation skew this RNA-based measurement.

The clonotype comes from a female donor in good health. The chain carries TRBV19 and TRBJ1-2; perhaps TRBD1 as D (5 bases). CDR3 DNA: TGTGCCAGTACTGACAGCCCTAACTATGGCTACACCTTC. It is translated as CASTDSPNYGYTF. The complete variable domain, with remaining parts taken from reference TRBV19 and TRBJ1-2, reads DGGITQSPKYLFRKEGQNVTLSCEQNLNHDAMYWYRQDPGQGLRLIYYSQIVNDFQKGDIAEGYSVSREKKESFPLTVTSAQKNPTAFYLCASTDSPNYGYTFGSGTRLTVV.